A single sample is the source of the 4 T cell receptor beta chains below, sequenced in a study of blood T cell repertoires in COVID-19 (dated by TCRdb to 2020 to 2021). The library was generated by the immunoSEQ multiplex PCR assay. As stored in TCRdb, this immuneACCESS dataset retains in-frame rearrangements with V and J assigned. A fraction of the clones does not appear; measured against another copy, unresolved V genes explain less than half of the discrepancy, and the remainder lacks a known reason. Across this sample there are about 230,000 clones, with more than 75% seen only once. Around 0.98% of the sample rests with the top ten. Sequencing was done on a sample of peripheral blood. These receptors all come from a man aged 35 to 55 with acute or convalescent COVID-19.

The gene calls are TRBV30 and TRBJ1-1; D possibly corresponds to TRBD1 (5 bases). Germline V lookup: CDR1 GTSNPN, CDR2 SVGIG (reference sequence). The CDR3 runs to 15 residues. Trimming left V 3 bases short and J 4 bases short, with 18 bases between. The CDR3 nucleotides read TGTGCCTGGAGGGCCGAACTAATCGGGGGCACTGAAGCTTTCTTT. It encodes CAWRAELIGGTEAFF.

The rearrangement links TRBV5-4 to TRBJ1-6, with 8 bases lining up with TRBD1. V was clipped by 4 bases and J by 8 bases; unmatched bases: 11. Germline V lookup: CDR1 SGHNT, CDR2 YYREEE (reference sequence). This CDR3 is built from 16 residues. The DNA of the CDR3 is TGTGCCAGCAGCCCTACTCCACAGGGGGGGGATTCACCCCTCCACTTT. The encoded protein is CASSPTPQGGDSPLHF.

The chain is built from TRBV28 and TRBJ2-5; tentative D call: TRBD2 (6 bases). Looked up from germline, CDR1 is MDHEN and CDR2 is SYDVKM. V lost 6 bases to trimming and J lost 13 bases, with 18 bases between them. The CDR3 covers 12 residues. The CDR3 spells CASSTTGLPWYF. The DNA for the CDR3 is TGTGCCAGCAGCACTACGGGACTCCCGTGGTACTTC.

This sequence joins TRBV19 and TRBJ2-2; D ambiguous. Germline V gives CDR1 LNHDA, CDR2 SQIVND (reference sequence). The CDR3 is 15 residues long. V was pared by 8 bases and J by 0 bases, with 13 bases between. The CDR3 nucleotides read TGTGCCAGTGAAGGAGAGATGGCGAACACCGGGGAGCTGTTTTTT. Its protein is CASEGEMANTGELFF.